What follows describes a single T cell receptor (beta chain). V was clipped by 1 base and J by 2 bases, with 17 bases between them. The CDR3 has 18 residues. Germline V gene sequence: CDR1 SGHTA, CDR2 FQGNSA. Sequencing used immunoSEQ multiplex PCR; TCRdb keeps in-frame clones, though not all of them. The sample has around 96,000 clones, around 90% seen once. The sample is drawn from a study of T cell responses to AZD1222 COVID-19 vaccine. The TCR comes from an adult who received the AZD1222 COVID-19 vaccine. The J gene is TRBJ2-2, the V gene TRBV7-2; no definite D call. Sequences were derived from peripheral blood, sampled 28 days after the second AZD1222 dose. The CDR3 protein is CASSLEAVRQLNTGELFF. For the CDR3, the DNA is TGTGCCAGCAGCTTAGAAGCTGTCCGCCAACTAAACACCGGGGAGCTGTTTTTT.